Reported below is one T cell receptor beta chain. Libraries were prepared by immunoSEQ multiplex PCR; TCRdb keeps only in-frame clonotypes and omits some of them. The table records 20,000 or so clones, about 80% of them present only once. This sample was taken from a study of OX40 agonist ivuxolimab in advanced cancers. The CDR3 runs 14 residues. Per germline, CDR1 SGHDT and CDR2 YYEEEE. The sequences come from CD4+ or CD8+ T cells sorted from blood, collected in a trial of the OX40 agonist ivuxolimab. The sequence was collected from an adult with an advanced solid tumor such as melanoma, head and neck, liver or kidney cancer. The chain uses TRBV5-6 and TRBJ2-5; D is possibly TRBD2 (5 bases). The J call is in doubt because the DNA end fits TRBJ2-7 better. The DNA for the CDR3 is TGTGCCAGCAGCTCCGACTATCAAACCTACGAGCAGTACTTC. This translates into CASSSDYQTYEQYF.